The 11 T cell receptor beta chains below come from one sample, sequenced in a study of shared clonotypes between healthy human individuals (dated by TCRdb to the early 2020s). Libraries came from the immunoSEQ multiplex PCR assay. This is the immuneACCESS table as TCRdb keeps it, with only in-frame sequences that have V and J called. A part of the clones is gone; compared with another copy, unresolved V genes explain less than half, and the rest is unexplained. This sample is represented by 490,000 or so clones; 79% of them were singletons. The leading ten clones occupy approximately 12% of the sample. Sequences were obtained from PBMCs. These receptors were collected from a woman aged 40 to 55 in good health. Some clones in this sample may be carry-over from other donors' samples.

This clone has a count of ten or more. The gene calls are TRBV28 and TRBJ2-7; the match to TRBD1 covers 9 bases. V trimming: 7 bases; J trimming: 3 bases; junction bases outside the gene matches: 10. CDR3 length equals 15 residues. Germline V lookup: CDR1 MDHEN, CDR2 SYDVKM. The CDR3 is CASNPTGGEGYEQYF. Written as DNA, the CDR3 is TGTGCCAGCAATCCGACAGGGGGTGAAGGCTACGAGCAGTACTTC.

This clone showed up many times. The rearrangement links TRBV30 to TRBJ2-2; D is undetermined. This CDR3 spans 17 amino acids. V lost 4 bases and J lost 2, with 20 bases in between. Germline CDR1 is GTSNPN and CDR2 is SVGIG (reference sequence). CDR3 loop: CAWTSWRAESNTGELFF. Here the CDR3 DNA reads TGTGCCTGGACGAGCTGGCGCGCGGAGTCAAACACCGGGGAGCTGTTTTTT. The full variable domain, in which reference TRBV30 and TRBJ2-2 provide the parts outside the CDR3, is SQTIHQWPATLVQPVGSPLSLECTVEGTSNPNLYWYRQAAGRGLQLLFYSVGIGQISSEVPQNLSASRPQDRQFILSSKKLLLSDSGFYLCAWTSWRAESNTGELFFGEGSRLTVL.

The chain employs TRBV9 and TRBJ2-5; no reliable D call. The CDR3 extends over 18 amino acids. V was pared by 4 bases and J by 5 bases, with 27 bases between. The V gene's germline CDR1 is SGDLS and CDR2 YYNGEE. Written as DNA, the CDR3 is TGTGCCAGCAGCAGCTCTGGGTGCTCGATAGATCAGGAGGAGACCCAGTACTTC. Translated: CASSSSGCSIDQEETQYF.

This clone has ten or more counts. The J gene is TRBJ1-5, the V gene TRBV30; tentative D call: TRBD1 (5 bases). Germline CDR1 and CDR2: GTSNPN and SVGIG (reference sequence). CDR3 length: 15 amino acids. The V gene lost 2 bases and the J gene lost 3 bases, with 14 bases spanning the gap. CDR3 sequence reads: CAWSTGQLDNQPQHF. CDR3 sequence (DNA): TGTGCCTGGAGTACGGGGCAGCTAGACAATCAGCCCCAGCATTTT. Drawing the rest from reference TRBV30 and TRBJ1-5, the complete variable domain is SQTIHQWPATLVQPVGSPLSLECTVEGTSNPNLYWYRQAAGRGLQLLFYSVGIGQISSEVPQNLSASRPQDRQFILSSKKLLLSDSGFYLCAWSTGQLDNQPQHFGDGTRLSIL.

This clone was seen many times. The V call is TRBV7-2, the J call TRBJ2-3; 14 nucleotides line up with TRBD2. This CDR3 is 17 amino acids long. Germline CDR1 SGHTA, CDR2 FQGNSA. V trimming: 5 bases; J trimming: 4 bases; junction bases outside the gene matches: 8. The CDR3 DNA follows: TGTGCCAGCAGCCATCGGACTAGCGGGAGGAACGCAGATACGCAGTATTTT. This sequence encodes CASSHRTSGRNADTQYF.

Only a few counts were recorded for this clone. The chain has TRBV6-1 and TRBJ2-2; the D is unclear. The CDR3 is 14 residues long. With 6 bases removed from V and 1 base from J, the gap between germline ends came to 9 bases. Looked up from germline, CDR1 is MNHNS and CDR2 is SASEGT. CDR3 sequence reads: CASRAGLNTGELFF. The CDR3, as DNA: TGTGCCAGCAGGGCCGGCCTGAACACCGGGGAGCTGTTTTTT.

The chain joins TRBV27 to TRBJ2-7; 7 bases map to TRBD2. This CDR3 spans 16 amino acids. Germline V gene lookup returns CDR1 MNHEY and CDR2 SMNVEV (reference sequence). Trimming cost V 6 bases and J 2 bases; bases outside gene matches: 13. The CDR3 region is CASSHRIRAGAYEQYF. The CDR3 DNA sequence: TGTGCCAGCAGCCATAGGATTCGTGCGGGAGCCTACGAGCAGTACTTC.

This clone was seen only once. The J gene is TRBJ1-3, the V gene TRBV5-1, with D maybe TRBD1 (6 bases). V was pared by 0 bases and J by 0 bases, with 13 bases between. The CDR3 consists of 17 residues. Germline lookup yields CDR1 SGHRS and CDR2 YFSETQ. The CDR3: CASSLDGAGASGNTIYF. In DNA, the CDR3 is TGCGCCAGCAGCTTGGACGGGGCAGGGGCCTCTGGAAACACCATATATTTT.

This chain joins TRBV27 and TRBJ2-7; 11 bases agree with TRBD2. V gave up 3 bases and J gave up 5 bases; unmatched junction bases: 6. Germline assignment: CDR1 MNHEY and CDR2 SMNVEV (reference sequence). CDR3 length: 15 residues. The CDR3 DNA is TGTGCCAGCAGTTTTGTTCTAGCGGGAGGCGACGAGCAGTACTTC. The encoded protein is CASSFVLAGGDEQYF.

V gene TRBV27 combines with J gene TRBJ2-2; TRBD2 matches 14 bases. Looked up from germline, CDR1 is MNHEY and CDR2 is SMNVEV (reference sequence). This CDR3 spans 18 amino acids. With 6 bases clipped from V and 1 base from J, the junction kept 7 bases outside the gene matches. CDR3 nucleotides: TGTGCCAGCAGCTTTCCGACTAGCGGGAGGGAGAACACCGGGGAGCTGTTTTTT. This gives the protein CASSFPTSGRENTGELFF.

The rearrangement uses TRBV11-2 and TRBJ2-2; D unresolved. With 5 bases removed from V and 8 bases from J, the gap between germline ends came to 12 bases. Germline values: CDR1 SGHAT, CDR2 FQNNGV. This CDR3 region has 13 residues. DNA for the CDR3: TGTGCCAGCAGCCCCACCACTTCGGGGGAGCTGTTTTTT. Its translation is CASSPTTSGELFF.